The sequence of this TCR beta chain was determined in a study of PD-1 and CTLA-4 blockade in melanoma. Germline CDR1 is MNHEY and CDR2 is SVGEGT. This CDR3 is 14 amino acids long. V shed 4 bases, J shed 8 bases, and the junction held 8 bases outside the gene matches. Produced via immunoSEQ multiplex PCR; TCRdb's table is partial and in-frame only. The sample yields about 28,000 clones, 91% seen once. V gene TRBV6-2 or TRBV6-3 combines with J gene TRBJ2-1; 7 bases align to TRBD1. This clonotype was obtained from a human donor with melanoma. The sequences come from CD8+ T cells from peripheral blood, collected from a patient given anti-PD-1 treatment. Here the CDR3 reads CASSWAGGRDEQFF. The DNA of the CDR3 is TGTGCCAGCAGTTGGGCAGGGGGTAGGGATGAGCAGTTCTTC.